The 24 T cell receptor beta chains presented below share a single source sample, sequenced in a study of shared clonotypes between healthy human individuals. CD8 cells classed as naive were CD45RO-negative and positively selected for CCR7, excluding terminally differentiated effector memory CD45RA+ cells. TCRdb's table, derived via immunoSEQ multiplex PCR, lists solely in-frame clones and lacks some. The table includes about 680,000 clones, about 90% detected once. The specimen was naive CD8+ T cells sorted from blood. These receptors originate from a man aged 25-45 years in good health.

The chain employs TRBV5-5 and TRBJ1-3; no clear D gene. V lost 0 bases to trimming and J lost 1 base, with 8 bases between them. Looked up from germline, CDR1 is SGHKS and CDR2 is YYEKEE (reference sequence). The CDR3 extends over 15 amino acids. CDR3 in DNA: TGTGCCAGCAGCTTGGCCCCCGGTTCTGGAAACACCATATATTTT. As protein: CASSLAPGSGNTIYF.

The CDR3 coding sequence is TGTGCCAGCAGTTTTCCTACCGGGGCTAGCAGGTCCTACAATGAGCAGTTCTTC. It translates to CASSFPTGASRSYNEQFF. The chain links TRBV28 to TRBJ2-1; the D call may be TRBD1 or TRBD2 (5 bases each). V shed 3 bases and J shed 1 base, with 19 bases lying between them. CDR3 size: 18 residues. Looked up from germline, CDR1 is MDHEN and CDR2 is SYDVKM.

The chain links TRBV13 to TRBJ2-2; D assignment may be TRBD1 or TRBD2 (5 bases each). Germline V gene lookup returns CDR1 PRHDT and CDR2 FYEKMQ (reference sequence). V was trimmed by 5 bases and J by 2 bases, leaving 15 bases between them. The CDR3 runs to 16 residues. In DNA form, the CDR3 reads TGTGCCAGCAGCGCCCCTGGGGGTCTCAACACCGGGGAGCTGTTTTTT. Its translation: CASSAPGGLNTGELFF. Using reference TRBV13 and TRBJ2-2 for the parts outside the CDR3, the full variable domain is AAGVIQSPRHLIKEKRETATLKCYPIPRHDTVYWYQQGPGQDPQFLISFYEKMQSDKGSIPDRFSAQQFSDYHSELNMSSLELGDSALYFCASSAPGGLNTGELFFGEGSRLTVL.

V gene TRBV11-2 combines with J gene TRBJ2-1, with D possibly being TRBD2 (5 bases). The germline gives CDR1 SGHAT, CDR2 FQNNGV. The CDR3 sequence is 18 residues long. Trimming left V 1 base short and J 0 bases short, with 16 bases between. The CDR3 here is CASSLGRLGLSSYNEQFF. CDR3 DNA: TGTGCCAGCAGCTTAGGTAGACTCGGACTTAGCTCCTACAATGAGCAGTTCTTC.

CDR3 sequence: CASSELGQGVLGNEQFF. The CDR3 nucleotides read TGTGCCAGCAGCGAGCTAGGACAGGGAGTTTTGGGCAATGAGCAGTTCTTC. V gene TRBV7-3 combines with J gene TRBJ2-1, with 8 bases matching TRBD1. The CDR3 is made up of 17 amino acids. V lost 5 bases, J lost 6 bases, and 15 bases stayed unmatched. The germline gives CDR1 SGHTA, CDR2 FQGTGA.

The rearrangement links TRBV4-1 to TRBJ2-2; 8 bases agree with TRBD1. The length of the CDR3 is 15 residues. Germline V gives CDR1 MGHRA, CDR2 YSYEKL. J gave up 4 bases and V 8 bases, and 9 bases lay outside the gene matches. The CDR3 region has the DNA TGCGCCAGCGGGATCCGGGACAGGTTCACCGGGGAGCTGTTTTTT. This translates into CASGIRDRFTGELFF.

As concerns this clone: One end of the junction is discordant with germline, which a read error may explain. The chain links TRBV7-7 to TRBJ2-3, with 9 bases lining up with TRBD1. The CDR3 totals 14 residues. In germline, CDR1 is SSHAT, CDR2 FNYEAQ (reference sequence). In DNA form, the CDR3 reads TGTGCTAGCAGCCGCGACAGGGGGGGAGATACGCAGTATTTT. Protein: CASSRDRGGDTQYF.

This rearrangement joins TRBV27 to TRBJ2-1; D might be TRBD2 (5 bases). Germline V gene sequence: CDR1 MNHEY, CDR2 SMNVEV (reference sequence). V was pared by 1 base and J by 15 bases, with 16 bases between. CDR3 length equals 13 residues. The CDR3 protein is CASSLLGVWEPFF. The DNA of the CDR3 is TGTGCCAGCAGTTTATTGGGAGTGTGGGAACCGTTCTTC.

V gene TRBV7-5 combines with J gene TRBJ2-2. TRBV7-5 is assigned pseudogene status. The CDR3 runs 15 residues. Here the CDR3 reads CARSLVWGRTGELFF. The CDR3 DNA follows: TGTGCCAGAAGCTTAGTCTGGGGACGCACCGGGGAGCTGTTTTTT.

The J gene is TRBJ2-7, the V gene TRBV27; 7 nucleotides agree with TRBD1. Germline assignment: CDR1 MNHEY and CDR2 SMNVEV (reference sequence). This CDR3 region has 18 residues. V lost 7 bases to trimming and J lost 0 bases; unmatched junction nucleotides: 18. CDR3 amino acids: CASNLRISDGTDSYEQYF. For the CDR3, the DNA is TGTGCCAGCAACCTACGGATTTCAGATGGGACAGACTCCTACGAGCAGTACTTC.

CDR3 loop: CSVGTSGRLEQFF. The CDR3 DNA reads TGCAGCGTGGGGACTAGCGGGAGGCTGGAGCAGTTCTTC. The J gene is TRBJ2-1, the V gene TRBV29-1, with 15 bases lining up with TRBD2. V trimming: 6 bases; J trimming: 10 bases; junction bases outside the gene matches: 4. Germline V gene sequence: CDR1 SQVTM, CDR2 ANQGSEA. CDR3 length: 13 residues.

The chain has TRBV6-1 and TRBJ2-5; tentative D call: TRBD2 (6 bases). V lost 8 bases to trimming and J lost 5 bases, with 24 bases between them. The CDR3 is 16 amino acids. CDR1 is MNHNS, CDR2 SASEGT, per germline. CDR3 DNA sequence: TGTGCCAGCGGTGGGAGGATGCCCCGGATCGGTGAGACCCAGTACTTC. This gives the protein CASGGRMPRIGETQYF.

The DNA for the CDR3 is TGTGCCAGCAGCTTAGCTAGATACACAGCCGAGCAGTACTTC. Translated: CASSLARYTAEQYF. The rearrangement links TRBV7-8 to TRBJ2-7; D uncertain. The CDR3 spans 14 residues. Trimming cost V 0 bases and J 6 bases, with 12 bases left between them. From germline, CDR1 is SGHVS and CDR2 FQNEAQ. The full variable domain, with the rest looked up from reference TRBV7-8 and TRBJ2-7, is GAGVSQSPRYKVAKRGQDVALRCDPISGHVSLFWYQQALGQGPEFLTYFQNEAQLDKSGLPSDRFFAERPEGSVSTLKIQRTQQEDSAVYLCASSLARYTAEQYFGPGTRLTVT.

The chain combines TRBV18 with TRBJ2-3; 12 nucleotides line up with TRBD1. The germline gives CDR1 KGHSH, CDR2 LQKENI. With V trimmed by 4 bases and J by 6 bases, 11 bases remained unmatched. The CDR3 runs to 17 residues. CDR3 protein: CASSLTLLGQGADTQYF. The CDR3 region has the DNA TGTGCCAGCTCACTAACACTTCTGGGACAGGGGGCGGATACGCAGTATTTT.

The chain combines TRBV4-1 with TRBJ2-2; D unresolved. CDR3 size: 15 residues. Between the trimmed V and J ends, which lost 2 bases and 5 bases, there was a span of 12 bases. Germline V lookup: CDR1 MGHRA, CDR2 YSYEKL. This CDR3 is CASSQLVGRTGELFF. The CDR3 region has the DNA TGCGCCAGCAGCCAACTAGTAGGTCGAACCGGGGAGCTGTTTTTT.

The V call is TRBV9, the J call TRBJ2-7; D may be TRBD2 (7 bases). V was trimmed by 6 bases and J by 7 bases, leaving 23 bases between them. Per the germline V gene, CDR1 is SGDLS and CDR2 is YYNGEE. This CDR3 comprises 15 residues. The CDR3 bases are TGTGCCAGCACTCCATACGGGACAAAAGCGGGGGAGCAGTACTTC. This encodes CASTPYGTKAGEQYF.

V is TRBV6-6 and J is TRBJ1-1; tentatively, D is TRBD1 (5 bases). Germline V gene lookup returns CDR1 MNHNY and CDR2 SVGAGI (reference sequence). The CDR3 runs to 15 residues. Between the trimmed V and J ends, which lost 2 bases and 0 bases, there was a span of 10 bases. CDR3 sequence: CASSYTRQLNTEAFF. As DNA, the CDR3 is TGTGCCAGCAGTTACACAAGACAGCTGAACACTGAAGCTTTCTTT.

V is TRBV5-6 and J is TRBJ2-1; no firm D call. The V end was cut by 0 bases, the J end by 3 bases, with 7 bases between. Looked up from germline, CDR1 is SGHDT and CDR2 is YYEEEE. The CDR3 sequence is 14 residues long. The CDR3 sequence: CASSLAGLYNEQFF. As DNA, the CDR3 is TGTGCCAGCAGCTTGGCGGGCCTCTACAATGAGCAGTTCTTC.

The chain employs TRBV9 and TRBJ2-2, with D possibly matching TRBD1 (6 bases). CDR1 and CDR2 from the germline V gene are SGDLS and YYNGEE. The CDR3 totals 14 residues. V was trimmed by 5 bases and J by 4 bases, leaving 12 bases between them. CDR3 bases: TGTGCCAGCAGTACAGGGTTTTTCACCGGGGAGCTGTTTTTT. As protein: CASSTGFFTGELFF.

The gene calls are TRBV4-1 and TRBJ2-5, with a weak D call TRBD2 (5 bases). With 4 bases removed from V and 11 bases from J, the gap between germline ends came to 14 bases. This CDR3 comprises 12 residues. The germline gives CDR1 MGHRA, CDR2 YSYEKL. CDR3: CASSPEGRGQYF. The DNA of the CDR3 is TGCGCCAGCAGCCCCGAGGGAAGAGGGCAGTACTTC.

This clone has more than one count but fewer than ten. The chain links TRBV7-9 to TRBJ2-1; 7 bases match TRBD1. The germline CDR1 and CDR2 sequences are SEHNR and FQNEAQ (reference sequence). The CDR3 runs 15 residues. The trim removed 5 bases at V and 5 bases at J, leaving 9 bases unmatched. The CDR3 bases are TGTGCCAGCAGCCATACAGGGGTGAGGAACAATGAGCAGTTCTTC. Translated: CASSHTGVRNNEQFF.

The rearrangement joins TRBV27 to TRBJ2-5; maybe TRBD2 (6 bases). Trimming removed 1 base from V and 4 bases from J, with 19 bases in between. This CDR3 has 17 residues. From germline, CDR1 is MNHEY and CDR2 SMNVEV (reference sequence). CDR3 in amino acids: CASSLFGGTLSPETQYF. The CDR3, as DNA: TGTGCCAGCAGTTTATTCGGCGGGACTCTCTCCCCAGAGACCCAGTACTTC.

V is TRBV13 and J is TRBJ2-1; unclear D gene. Trimming left V 10 bases short and J 6 bases short, with 13 bases between. The CDR3 length is 12 residues. CDR1 and CDR2 from the germline V gene are PRHDT and FYEKMQ (reference sequence). CDR3 nucleotide sequence: TGTGCCAATGGAAAGGGAATCAATGAGCAGTTCTTC. Its protein product is CANGKGINEQFF.

V usage is TRBV6-1 and J usage is TRBJ1-2, with D possibly TRBD1 on 5 matching bases. The CDR3 loop spans 17 amino acids. Trimming removed 1 base at V and 6 bases at J, with 21 bases between. Germline CDR1 MNHNS, CDR2 SASEGT. CDR3 residues: CASSEGLSRGGWDGYTF. CDR3 nucleotides: TGTGCCAGCAGTGAAGGTCTGAGTAGGGGTGGTTGGGATGGCTACACCTTC.